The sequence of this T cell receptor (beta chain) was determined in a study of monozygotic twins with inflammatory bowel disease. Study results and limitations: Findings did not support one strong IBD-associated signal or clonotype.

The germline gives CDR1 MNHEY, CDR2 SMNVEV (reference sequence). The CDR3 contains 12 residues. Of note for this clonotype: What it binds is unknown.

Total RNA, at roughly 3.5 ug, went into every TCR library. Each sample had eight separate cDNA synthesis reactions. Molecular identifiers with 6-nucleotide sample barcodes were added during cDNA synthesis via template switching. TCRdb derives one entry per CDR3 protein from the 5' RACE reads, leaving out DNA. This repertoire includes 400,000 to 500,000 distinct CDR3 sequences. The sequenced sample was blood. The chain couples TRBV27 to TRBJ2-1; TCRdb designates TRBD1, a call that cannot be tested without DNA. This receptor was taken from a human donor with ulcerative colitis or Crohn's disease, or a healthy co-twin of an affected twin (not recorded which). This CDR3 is CASGSGYNEQFF.